Listed here are 19 T cell receptor beta chains from one sample, sequenced in a study of blood T cell repertoires in COVID-19. Sequencing used immunoSEQ multiplex PCR; TCRdb keeps in-frame clones, though not all of them. The sample consists of hundreds of thousands of clones, over 75% of them appearing once. Sample: peripheral blood. These receptors all stem from a woman aged 55-75 years with COVID-19, enrolled during active disease.

The chain has TRBV27 and TRBJ2-7; the D gene is possibly TRBD1 (5 bases). The germline V and J ends were trimmed by 8 bases and 0 bases, with 11 bases remaining between them. This CDR3 is 13 amino acids long. Germline V gives CDR1 MNHEY, CDR2 SMNVEV (reference sequence). The CDR3 is CASGRQPSYEQYF. CDR3 DNA: TGTGCCAGCGGTAGACAGCCCTCCTACGAGCAGTACTTC.

This chain links TRBV29-1 with TRBJ2-7; 7 bases fit TRBD1. J gave up 1 base and V 2 bases, and 8 bases lay outside the gene matches. Germline CDR1 SQVTM, CDR2 ANQGSEA. This CDR3 contains 15 residues. This CDR3 is CSVENRDSLSYEQYF. Here the CDR3 DNA reads TGCAGCGTTGAAAACCGGGACAGCTTATCCTACGAGCAGTACTTC.

The rearrangement links TRBV12-3 or TRBV12-4 to TRBJ2-1; TRBD1 matches 12 bases. The junction had 1 base not matched to a gene; V was cut back by 3 bases and J by 10 bases. The CDR3 extends over 13 amino acids. CDR3 DNA sequence: TGTGCCAGCAGTTTTGGGACAGGGGGCGAGCAGTTCTTC. The encoded protein is CASSFGTGGEQFF.

V gene TRBV6-5 combines with J gene TRBJ1-5; TRBD1 agrees at 9 bases. This CDR3 is 14 amino acids long. V lost 6 bases and J lost 4; bases outside the gene matches: 4. The V gene's germline CDR1 is MNHEY and CDR2 SVGAGI. CDR3 bases: TGTGCCAGCAGGTATGGGACAGGGAATCAGCCCCAGCATTTT. It encodes CASRYGTGNQPQHF.

The chain employs TRBV7-2 and TRBJ1-2, with 8 bases fitting TRBD1. From germline, CDR1 is SGHTA and CDR2 FQGNSA. The V gene end was trimmed by 4 bases and the J gene end by 2 bases; junction bases not matched to a gene: 6. The CDR3 is 15 amino acids. The CDR3 reads CASSSAGGENYGYTF. Here the CDR3 DNA reads TGTGCCAGCAGCTCGGCAGGGGGCGAGAACTATGGCTACACCTTC.

The chain combines TRBV25-1 with TRBJ1-4, with 10 bases that match TRBD1. V trimming: 5 bases; J trimming: 5 bases; junction bases outside the gene matches: 5. Germline CDR1 is MGHDK and CDR2 is SYGVNS. The CDR3 spans 15 residues. In DNA, the CDR3 is TGTGCCAGCAGTAACCCGGGACAGGGGAATGAAAAACTGTTTTTT. Protein: CASSNPGQGNEKLFF.

CDR3 protein: CASSRTENSPLHF. The CDR3 coding sequence is TGTGCCAGCAGTCGGACAGAGAATTCACCCCTCCACTTT. The chain joins TRBV2 to TRBJ1-6; D possibly corresponds to TRBD1 (6 bases). Trimming stripped 5 bases from V and 7 bases from J, with 9 bases between. The CDR3 is 13 residues long. Germline loops: CDR1 SNHLY, CDR2 FYNNEI.

The chain is built from TRBV5-1 and TRBJ2-1, with D uncertain. The CDR3 loop spans 16 amino acids. V gave up 0 bases and J gave up 7 bases, with 17 bases separating them. The germline CDR1 and CDR2 sequences are SGHRS and YFSETQ. DNA for the CDR3: TGCGCCAGCAGCTTGGTCGCCACCCCTGCGATGAATGAGCAGTTCTTC. Translated, it gives CASSLVATPAMNEQFF.

The CDR3, as DNA: TGTGCCAGCAGTTTTAAGACTGGCGGGGGAGAGACCCAGTACTTC. This translates into CASSFKTGGGETQYF. The chain combines TRBV28 with TRBJ2-5, with 7 bases fitting TRBD2. Germline trimming cut 3 bases from V and 4 bases from J; bases unmatched to any gene: 8. This CDR3 is 15 amino acids long. Germline CDR1 is MDHEN and CDR2 is SYDVKM.

The chain uses TRBV5-1 and TRBJ1-2; TRBD1 matches 8 bases. Unmatched junction bases numbered 4, after V lost 4 bases and J lost 2 bases. The germline CDR1 and CDR2 sequences are SGHRS and YFSETQ. This CDR3 has 14 residues. CDR3 in DNA: TGCGCCAGCAGCCCGGGACAGGTGAACTATGGCTACACCTTC. Translating gives CASSPGQVNYGYTF. The variable domain in full, completed from reference TRBV5-1 and TRBJ1-2, reads KAGVTQTPRYLIKTRGQQVTLSCSPISGHRSVSWYQQTPGQGLQFLFEYFSETQRNKGNFPGRFSGRQFSNSRSEMNVSTLELGDSALYLCASSPGQVNYGYTFGSGTRLTVV.

V is TRBV5-1 and J is TRBJ2-3, with 13 bases fitting TRBD2. The CDR3 runs to 18 residues. V was clipped by 3 bases and J by 0 bases; unmatched bases: 7. CDR1 is SGHRS and CDR2 is YFSETQ in the germline V gene. The CDR3 loop is CASSYTSGGASSTDTQYF. The CDR3, as DNA: TGCGCCAGCAGCTATACTAGCGGGGGGGCAAGTAGCACAGATACGCAGTATTTT.

The chain carries TRBV18 and TRBJ2-7, with 8 bases fitting TRBD2. Germline values: CDR1 KGHSH, CDR2 LQKENI. The CDR3 is made up of 14 amino acids. The V gene end was trimmed by 3 bases and the J gene end by 6 bases; junction bases not matched to a gene: 7. CDR3 coding DNA: TGTGCCAGCTCACCTGCTCTTGCGGGGGGCGAGCAGTACTTC. The encoded protein is CASSPALAGGEQYF.

The J gene is TRBJ2-7, the V gene TRBV5-1; 7 bases map to TRBD2. CDR3 length: 15 residues. The V and J ends lost 0 bases and 1 base, in that order; junction bases with no gene match: 4. Germline V gene lookup returns CDR1 SGHRS and CDR2 YFSETQ. CDR3 nucleotide sequence: TGCGCCAGCAGCTTGGTTGCGGGGGAGTCCTACGAGCAGTACTTC. Translation gives CASSLVAGESYEQYF.

This clone was detected only once. Written as DNA, the CDR3 is TGCGCCAGCAGCCAAGGTTCTTACTATGGCTACACCTTC. Amino acid sequence: CASSQGSYYGYTF. V gene TRBV4-1 combines with J gene TRBJ1-2; no definite D call. There are 13 residues in the CDR3. V shed 1 base and J shed 3 bases, with 6 bases lying between them. Looked up from germline, CDR1 is MGHRA and CDR2 is YSYEKL.

The chain carries TRBV28 and TRBJ2-7; possibly TRBD2 for D (6 bases). Trimming removed 3 bases from V and 1 base from J, with 13 bases in between. The V gene's germline CDR1 is MDHEN and CDR2 SYDVKM. CDR3 size: 15 residues. The CDR3 region is CASSFKGTLSYEQYF. In DNA, the CDR3 is TGTGCCAGCAGTTTCAAGGGGACTCTTTCCTACGAGCAGTACTTC. Drawing the rest from reference TRBV28 and TRBJ2-7, the complete variable domain is DVKVTQSSRYLVKRTGEKVFLECVQDMDHENMFWYRQDPGLGLRLIYFSYDVKMKEKGDIPEGYSVSREKKERFSLILESASTNQTSMYLCASSFKGTLSYEQYFGPGTRLTVT.

CDR3 protein: CASSREESTEAFF. The CDR3 DNA reads as TGTGCCAGCAGTCGGGAGGAGAGCACTGAAGCTTTCTTT. The J gene is TRBJ1-1, the V gene TRBV2; D gene uncertain. The CDR3 consists of 13 residues. From germline, CDR1 is SNHLY and CDR2 FYNNEI. Trimming took 5 bases from V and 4 from J, leaving 11 bases between them.

The genes are TRBV7-2 and TRBJ1-6, with 9 bases fitting TRBD1. After removal of 4 bases from V and 8 bases from J, the junction contained 6 bases not matched to a gene. CDR1 and CDR2 from the germline V gene are SGHTA and FQGNSA. CDR3 length: 15 amino acids. The CDR3 DNA reads TGTGCCAGCAGCTCCCCCGGGACAGGGCATTCACCCCTCCACTTT. Translated, it gives CASSSPGTGHSPLHF.

Here the CDR3 reads CAWSSGLNTEAFF. In DNA form, the CDR3 reads TGTGCCTGGAGTTCAGGCCTGAACACTGAAGCTTTCTTT. The chain uses TRBV30 and TRBJ1-1; no definite D call. V lost 2 bases and J 0 bases, leaving 7 bases between the germline ends. From germline, CDR1 is GTSNPN and CDR2 SVGIG (reference sequence). The CDR3 has 13 residues.

This clone has only a few counts. CDR3 loop: CASSKAGGGNQPQHF. The DNA for the CDR3 is TGTGCCAGCAGCAAAGCGGGGGGTGGCAATCAGCCCCAGCATTTT. The genes are TRBV21-1 and TRBJ1-5. TRBV21-1 is classified as a pseudogene. The CDR3 runs 15 residues.